This TCR beta chain is drawn from a study of cytomegalovirus exposure and HLA in healthy donors. Regarding the study as a whole: An observed cluster of highly shared sequence variants was recorded as a likely sequencing artifact.

CDR1 SEHNR and CDR2 FQNEAQ come from the germline V gene (reference sequence). The CDR3 contains 15 residues. Trimming cost V 1 base and J 4 bases, with 12 bases left between them. Only a few counts were recorded for this clone. Its specificity is not known. 13 Jbeta primers and 60 Vbeta primers were used for the PCR. Profiled with immunoSEQ multiplex PCR; TCRdb holds only in-frame clones, not every one. The data contain 100,000 to 150,000 clones, 72% of them singletons. The sample comprised PBMCs. The TCR sequence derives from a man aged 45-65 years in good health and CMV-seropositive. J is TRBJ2-3 and V is TRBV7-9; D possibly corresponds to TRBD1 (6 bases). The CDR3 loop reads CASSLEGKGADTQYF. CDR3 DNA sequence: TGTGCCAGCAGCTTAGAGGGGAAGGGGGCAGATACGCAGTATTTT.